The clone carrying this T cell receptor beta chain showed up just a few times. Its antigen is currently unknown. This entry comes from a study of T cell repertoires in cytomegalovirus infection. TCRdb independently ran MiXCR on the reads; one entry per CDR3 protein. Of 650,000 to 900,000 distinct CDR3 sequences in the sample, 25% to 35% were seen once. The V gene lost 9 bases and the J gene lost 3 bases, with 23 bases spanning the gap. The CDR3 consists of 16 residues. The V gene's germline CDR1 is SNHLY and CDR2 FYNNEI. The gene calls are TRBV2 and TRBJ1-1; a weak D match, TRBD1 (6 bases). Material: cultured CD8+ T cells from PBMCs, obtained from culture after CMV antigen stimulation. The clonotype comes from a human donor in good health (CMV status not recorded). Some clones in this sample may be carry-over from other donors' samples. This chain's CDR3 is CASEPGQGGFDTEAFF. CDR3 bases: TGTGCCAGTGAACCGGGACAAGGGGGATTTGACACTGAAGCTTTCTTT.